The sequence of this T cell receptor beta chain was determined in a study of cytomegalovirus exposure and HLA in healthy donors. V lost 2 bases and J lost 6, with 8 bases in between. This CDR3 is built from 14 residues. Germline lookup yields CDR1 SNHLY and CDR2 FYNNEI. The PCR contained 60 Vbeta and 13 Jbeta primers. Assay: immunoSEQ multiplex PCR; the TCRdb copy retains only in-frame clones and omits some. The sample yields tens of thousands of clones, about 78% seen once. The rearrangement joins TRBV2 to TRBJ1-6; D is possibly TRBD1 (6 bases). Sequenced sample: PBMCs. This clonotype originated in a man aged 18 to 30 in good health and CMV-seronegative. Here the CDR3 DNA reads TGTGCCAGCAGTGAATCCAGGGGTAATTCACCCCTCCACTTT. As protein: CASSESRGNSPLHF. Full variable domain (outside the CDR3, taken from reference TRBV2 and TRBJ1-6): EPEVTQTPSHQVTQMGQEVILRCVPISNHLYFYWYRQILGQKVEFLVSFYNNEISEKSEIFDDQFSVERPDGSNFTLKIRSTKLEDSAMYFCASSESRGNSPLHFGNGTRLTVT.